The clone carrying this T cell receptor beta chain was found many times. The data derive from a study of blood T cell repertoires in COVID-19. On the study more broadly: Whether acute or convalescent, the COVID-19 samples came from the United States, Italy and Spain. Sample material is recorded as cDNA or gDNA derived from T cells, B-cell-depleted T cells, or PBMCs.

The CDR3 runs 16 residues. Germline V gene sequence: CDR1 SGHVS, CDR2 FNYEAQ. Trimming shortened V by 1 base and J by 1 base, and 10 bases separated the two germline ends. Per the study methods: Estimates of nucleated cell counts were drawn from the amplification of reference gene primers. Using immunoSEQ multiplex PCR, the repertoire was profiled, and TCRdb retains in-frame clones only, with some absent. V and J calls and clone size are copied from that table; D and trimming were computed from the DNA. The repertoire holds approximately 170,000 clones, with approximately 85% as singletons. The source material was peripheral blood. This chain joins TRBV7-6 and TRBJ2-2, with a possible D match to TRBD2 (6 bases). This receptor was obtained from a man in his 60s who had recovered from COVID-19. The CDR3: CASSLVGGLNTGELFF. CDR3 coding DNA: TGTGCCAGCAGCTTAGTGGGGGGATTGAACACCGGGGAGCTGTTTTTT.